One and the same sample provided the 12 T cell receptor beta chains below, sequenced in a study of T cells expressing NK-cell markers. TCRdb reprocessed the 5' RACE reads; each CDR3 protein has one entry and no DNA is given. This table lists a few hundred thousand distinct CDR3 sequences. Sequenced: blood T cells: a sorted CD56 or NKG2C T cell subset, CD4+ or CD8+ T cells, or bulk PBMC T cells (not recorded which). Receptors originate from a young man in good health.

The chain has TRBV20-1 and TRBJ2-2; absent DNA, TCRdb's TRBD1 call cannot be checked. Germline CDR1 is DFQATT and CDR2 is SNEGSKA (reference sequence). The CDR3 contains 16 residues. Here the CDR3 reads CSAREAQTGNTGELFF.

The V and J genes are TRBV3-1 and TRBJ1-1; the TCRdb D gene call, TRBD1, has no DNA to confirm it. This CDR3 comprises 15 residues. CDR1 and CDR2 from the germline V gene are LGHDT and YNNKEL (reference sequence). This CDR3 reads CASSQDTQGLTEAFF.

CDR3 residues: CSVGFGLGSPGELFF. This rearrangement joins TRBV29-1 to TRBJ2-2; TCRdb's assignment of TRBD2 cannot be checked, as there is no DNA. This CDR3 has 15 residues. Germline V gives CDR1 SQVTM, CDR2 ANQGSEA.

The CDR3 protein is CASSSTGQHSNQPQHF. The gene calls are TRBV27 and TRBJ1-5; TCRdb's assignment of TRBD1 cannot be checked, as there is no DNA. In germline, CDR1 is MNHEY, CDR2 SMNVEV (reference sequence). CDR3 length: 16 residues.

V is TRBV12-3 or TRBV12-4 and J is TRBJ1-4; the D gene TCRdb calls, TRBD1, cannot be checked with no DNA. CDR3 length: 14 residues. The CDR3 here is CASSSTGVPGKLFF.

J is TRBJ1-2 and V is TRBV29-1; absent DNA, TCRdb's TRBD1 call cannot be checked. The CDR3 totals 13 residues. The germline gives CDR1 SQVTM, CDR2 ANQGSEA. The CDR3 protein is CSVSFDRLYGYTF.

The chain uses TRBV5-4 and TRBJ1-2; no DNA is available, so the TRBD1 call from TCRdb remains unchecked. CDR3 length: 13 residues. Germline assignment: CDR1 SGHNT and CDR2 YYREEE (reference sequence). CDR3 sequence reads: CASSADRAGGYTF. The full variable domain, in which reference TRBV5-4 and TRBJ1-2 provide the parts outside the CDR3, is ETGVTQSPTHLIKTRGQQVTLRCSSQSGHNTVSWYQQALGQGPQFIFQYYREEENGRGNFPPRFSGLQFPNYSSELNVNALELDDSALYLCASSADRAGGYTFGSGTRLTVV.

The V gene is TRBV6-1, the J gene TRBJ1-3; as DNA is missing, the TRBD1 call by TCRdb cannot be tested. This CDR3 spans 15 amino acids. Germline lookup yields CDR1 MNHNS and CDR2 SASEGT. The CDR3 sequence is CASLGPRGSGNTIYF.

The genes are TRBV7-2 and TRBJ1-5. The CDR3 runs to 13 residues. In germline, CDR1 is SGHTA, CDR2 FQGNSA. CDR3 region: CASSDGGNQPQHF.

The chain carries TRBV12-3 or TRBV12-4 and TRBJ1-1. This CDR3 is 14 amino acids long. CDR3: CASSLTQWNTEAFF.

The chain carries TRBV29-1 and TRBJ2-5; with no DNA, the TCRdb D assignment of TRBD1 cannot be verified. The CDR3 covers 13 residues. From germline, CDR1 is SQVTM and CDR2 ANQGSEA. CDR3 residues: CSVGQGVGETQYF.

The rearrangement joins TRBV28 to TRBJ2-4; absent DNA, TCRdb's TRBD2 call cannot be checked. CDR3 length equals 20 residues. The germline CDR1 and CDR2 sequences are MDHEN and SYDVKM. This CDR3 reads CASSLGFLAGGSLAKNIQYF.